This TCR beta chain is from a study of T cell clusters in autoimmune cytopenias. The study, taken as a whole, reports: TRB repertoire shifts in secondary cytopenia and chronic lymphocytic leukemia mostly reflected lymphoma, not autoimmunity.

As concerns this clonotype: What it binds is unknown.

TRB rearrangements were amplified by touch-down multiplex PCR with mixed TRB-A/B primers. TCRdb reprocessed the multiplex PCR reads, with one entry per CDR3 protein and no DNA. The specimen's table records approximately 7,700 distinct CDR3 sequences. TRB was amplified from approximately 250 ng of peripheral blood genomic DNA per sample. CDR1 and CDR2 from the germline V gene are MNHEY and SVGEGT. CDR3 length: 15 residues. These data were also filed under a second study, of T cell repertoires in aging, cancer and after chemotherapy. That source adds: In each cancer cohort, median generation probability increased across chemotherapy, suggesting thymic output rebounded.

The TCR was taken from a human donor in good health. Material for sequencing was peripheral blood. J is TRBJ2-3 and V is TRBV6-2 or TRBV6-3; TCRdb reports TRBD2, a call that lacks DNA to check it against. This chain's CDR3 is CASSPAGGPADTQYF.